The 25 T cell receptor beta chains below come from one sample, sequenced in a study of T cell repertoires in cytomegalovirus infection. These receptors' targets are unknown. MiXCR, run by TCRdb on the reads, gives a single entry per CDR3 protein. The sample holds about 160,000 distinct CDR3 sequences; less than 25% are singletons and the top ten take 20% to 30%. This material consisted of CD8+ T cells from cultured PBMCs, taken from culture after CMV antigen stimulation. These receptors all come from a human donor in good health (CMV status not recorded). Some clones in this sample may be carry-over from other donors' samples.

This clonotype was found a few times. The chain has TRBV25-1 and TRBJ1-5, with D uncertain. V lost 5 bases, J lost 0 bases, and 5 bases lay in between. The CDR3 contains 13 residues. Germline CDR1 reads MGHDK; CDR2 reads SYGVNS. CDR3 coding DNA: TGTGCCAGCAGTAAAGATAGCAATCAGCCCCAGCATTTT. It yields the protein CASSKDSNQPQHF.

The rearrangement links TRBV6-5 to TRBJ1-1; TRBD1 aligns across 7 bases. V shed 4 bases, J shed 7 bases, and the junction held 12 bases outside the gene matches. Germline CDR1 is MNHEY and CDR2 is SVGAGI. There are 15 residues in the CDR3. The CDR3 DNA sequence: TGTGCCAGCAGTTCCCGACAGGGCGTACGTGGTGAAGCTTTCTTT. Translating it yields CASSSRQGVRGEAFF.

J is TRBJ1-5 and V is TRBV27; a possible D gene is TRBD1 (6 bases). The CDR3 is made up of 14 amino acids. The ends were cut back, 4 bases at V and 3 bases at J, with 10 bases in the middle. Germline V lookup: CDR1 MNHEY, CDR2 SMNVEV (reference sequence). CDR3 nucleotides: TGTGCCAGCAGTTCGAGGGGGTACAATCAGCCCCAGCATTTT. Translated, it gives CASSSRGYNQPQHF.

The chain has TRBV4-1 and TRBJ1-2; 8 bases line up with TRBD1. The CDR3 contains 16 residues. V shed 0 bases and J 2 bases; nucleotides not matched to a gene: 5. CDR1 is MGHRA, CDR2 YSYEKL, per germline. CDR3 amino acids: CASSQDPYRGNYGYTF. In DNA form, the CDR3 reads TGCGCCAGCAGCCAAGACCCGTACAGGGGGAACTATGGCTACACCTTC.

Here the CDR3 reads CASSLSTGFEAFF. The DNA for the CDR3 is TGTGCCAGCAGCTTATCAACAGGGTTTGAGGCTTTCTTT. The J gene is TRBJ1-1, the V gene TRBV7-2; D is possibly TRBD1 (6 bases). Per the germline V gene, CDR1 is SGHTA and CDR2 is FQGNSA. Trimming stripped 2 bases from V and 11 bases from J, with 15 bases between. The CDR3 loop spans 13 amino acids.

This chain links TRBV7-8 with TRBJ2-3; D assignment may be TRBD1 or TRBD2 (5 bases each). Germline CDR1 and CDR2: SGHVS and FQNEAQ. Trimming took off 5 bases at V and 0 bases at J, with 15 bases between the two ends. This CDR3 comprises 16 residues. The CDR3 spells CASSVLPGPSTDTQYF. The DNA for the CDR3 is TGTGCCAGCAGCGTCCTACCGGGACCGAGCACAGATACGCAGTATTTT.

CDR3 sequence (DNA): TGTGCCAGCAGCTCCCTTAGCGGGGGGGCGGTCGGGGAGCTGTTTTTT. As protein: CASSSLSGGAVGELFF. The chain carries TRBV7-8 and TRBJ2-2, with 11 bases aligning to TRBD2. CDR1 and CDR2 from the germline V gene are SGHVS and FQNEAQ. The CDR3 runs to 16 residues. Trimming took 4 bases from V and 7 from J; bases not matched to a gene: 8. Using reference TRBV7-8 and TRBJ2-2 for the parts outside the CDR3, the full variable domain is GAGVSQSPRYKVAKRGQDVALRCDPISGHVSLFWYQQALGQGPEFLTYFQNEAQLDKSGLPSDRFFAERPEGSVSTLKIQRTQQEDSAVYLCASSSLSGGAVGELFFGEGSRLTVL.

The gene calls are TRBV29-1 and TRBJ1-2; 8 nucleotides match TRBD1. The germline V gene has CDR1 SQVTM and CDR2 ANQGSEA. The CDR3 consists of 9 residues. Trimming cost V 7 bases and J 14 bases; bases outside gene matches: 6. The CDR3 sequence is CSDEDRETF. CDR3 bases: TGCAGCGACGAGGACAGGGAGACCTTC.

This clonotype has a handful of counts. This chain joins TRBV4-1 and TRBJ1-5; D not resolved. Germline V gene sequence: CDR1 MGHRA, CDR2 YSYEKL. The CDR3 totals 16 residues. Trimming removed 0 bases at V and 4 bases at J, with 13 bases between. The CDR3 loop is CASSQEPLSLNQPQHF. CDR3 sequence (DNA): TGCGCCAGCAGCCAAGAACCCCTCAGCCTAAATCAGCCCCAGCATTTT.

The rearrangement links TRBV7-9 to TRBJ2-3; D is uncertain. CDR1 and CDR2 (germline): SEHNR, FQNEAQ (reference sequence). The germline V and J ends were trimmed by 3 bases and 2 bases, with 12 bases remaining between them. The CDR3 sequence is 15 residues long. The DNA for the CDR3 is TGTGCCAGCAGCTTCTCCCGGCACCCCACAGATACGCAGTATTTT. It yields the protein CASSFSRHPTDTQYF.

There are a few counts of this clonotype. The V call is TRBV6-2 or TRBV6-3, the J call TRBJ1-2; D possibly corresponds to TRBD1 (6 bases). The CDR3 has 16 amino acids. Germline lookup yields CDR1 MNHEY and CDR2 SVGEGT. Trimming took off 2 bases at V and 8 bases at J, with 21 bases between the two ends. CDR3 region: CASSYRADGQPIGYTF. The CDR3 DNA reads as TGTGCCAGCAGTTACCGGGCGGATGGACAGCCCATCGGCTACACCTTC.

A few counts support this clonotype. The chain joins TRBV6-2 or TRBV6-3 to TRBJ2-2; 7 nucleotides line up with TRBD1. Germline assignment: CDR1 MNHEY and CDR2 SVGEGT. This CDR3 comprises 16 residues. Unmatched junction bases numbered 5, after V lost 4 bases and J lost 0 bases. The CDR3 DNA is TGTGCCAGCAGTTCGACAGGGCGCCCGAACACCGGGGAGCTGTTTTTT. This sequence encodes CASSSTGRPNTGELFF.

Written as DNA, the CDR3 is TGTGCCAGCAGTTACGGTGGGGGACTAAAATGGAGGTACGAGCAGTACTTC. This translates into CASSYGGGLKWRYEQYF. The rearrangement joins TRBV6-2 or TRBV6-3 to TRBJ2-7; 7 bases are a match to TRBD2. Germline V gene lookup returns CDR1 MNHEY and CDR2 SVGEGT. The CDR3 totals 17 residues. V shed 2 bases, J shed 4 bases, and the junction held 14 bases outside the gene matches.

This clonotype was observed a few times. The chain recombines TRBV4-1 with TRBJ1-1, with D uncertain. With 0 bases removed from V and 1 base from J, the gap between germline ends came to 6 bases. There are 14 residues in the CDR3. CDR1 is MGHRA, CDR2 YSYEKL, per germline. CDR3 residues: CASSQDSANTEAFF. The CDR3 DNA is TGCGCCAGCAGCCAAGATTCAGCGAACACTGAAGCTTTCTTT.

The CDR3 here is CASSPEAGQETQYF. The CDR3, as DNA: TGTGCCAGCAGCCCAGAAGCGGGACAAGAGACCCAGTACTTC. This chain uses TRBV5-4 with TRBJ2-5; 7 bases agree with TRBD2. The CDR3 contains 14 residues. Germline CDR1 reads SGHNT; CDR2 reads YYREEE (reference sequence). The V segment lost 4 bases and the J segment 2 bases; nucleotides outside the gene matches: 5.

This clonotype was picked up a small number of times. The chain combines TRBV7-8 with TRBJ2-3; TRBD2 matches 9 bases. With V trimmed by 4 bases and J by 4 bases, 6 bases remained unmatched. This CDR3 is built from 15 residues. CDR1 is SGHVS and CDR2 is FQNEAQ in the germline V gene. The DNA of the CDR3 is TGTGCCAGCAGCTCCGCGGGGGGGCCTGCAGATACGCAGTATTTT. Translation: CASSSAGGPADTQYF. Looking up the rest from reference TRBV7-8 and TRBJ2-3 gives the full variable domain: GAGVSQSPRYKVAKRGQDVALRCDPISGHVSLFWYQQALGQGPEFLTYFQNEAQLDKSGLPSDRFFAERPEGSVSTLKIQRTQQEDSAVYLCASSSAGGPADTQYFGPGTRLTVL.

The J gene is TRBJ2-7, the V gene TRBV12-3 or TRBV12-4; D not certain. V shed 6 bases and J shed 2 bases, with 11 bases lying between them. The length of the CDR3 is 13 residues. CDR3 residues: CASSHGLPYEQYF. CDR3 nucleotides: TGTGCCAGCAGCCACGGGCTCCCCTACGAGCAGTACTTC.

V and J are TRBV25-1 and TRBJ2-7; the D gene is possibly TRBD1 (6 bases). V was cut by 4 bases and J by 2 bases, with 12 bases left in between. This CDR3 spans 14 amino acids. Germline values: CDR1 MGHDK, CDR2 SYGVNS. CDR3 in amino acids: CASSGKTGAYEQYF. Here the CDR3 DNA reads TGTGCCAGCAGTGGAAAGACAGGAGCCTACGAGCAGTACTTC.

This clonotype was detected a few times. The chain is built from TRBV6-5 and TRBJ1-2, with D possibly TRBD1 on 5 matching bases. The CDR3 is 14 amino acids. CDR1 is MNHEY, CDR2 SVGAGI, per germline. The V and J ends lost 5 bases and 3 bases respectively, with 13 bases between them. CDR3 sequence (DNA): TGTGCCAGCAGTACCGGGGCCGTACACTATGGCTACACCTTC. Translated, it gives CASSTGAVHYGYTF.

This clonotype appeared many times. The chain is built from TRBV7-2 and TRBJ1-1; D not resolved. CDR1 SGHTA and CDR2 FQGNSA come from the germline V gene. V lost 5 bases to trimming and J lost 1 base, with 8 bases between them. The CDR3 extends over 13 amino acids. CDR3 protein: CASSPGRNTEAFF. The CDR3 DNA is TGTGCCAGCAGCCCCGGACGGAACACTGAAGCTTTCTTT.

This chain links TRBV20-1 with TRBJ2-1; 9 bases are a match to TRBD2. This CDR3 comprises 18 residues. Trimming took 1 base from V and 5 from J; bases not matched to a gene: 15. The germline V gene encodes CDR1 DFQATT and CDR2 SNEGSKA (reference sequence). The CDR3 region has the DNA TGCAGTGCTAGAGCAAGCTTCATAGCGGGGGACCTGGACAATGAGCAGTTCTTC. This sequence encodes CSARASFIAGDLDNEQFF.

The chain has TRBV7-8 and TRBJ1-1, with TRBD1 matching over 7 bases. CDR1 is SGHVS, CDR2 FQNEAQ, per germline. V shed 8 bases and J 0 bases; nucleotides not matched to a gene: 6. There are 14 residues in the CDR3. CDR3 coding DNA: TGTGCCAGCGGTCCAGGGGGTCTGAACACTGAAGCTTTCTTT. It encodes CASGPGGLNTEAFF.

V usage is TRBV7-2 and J usage is TRBJ1-1; D remains ambiguous. The CDR3 loop spans 12 amino acids. V was pared by 6 bases and J by 5 bases, with 10 bases between. CDR1 and CDR2 from the germline V gene are SGHTA and FQGNSA. This CDR3 is CASRAYITEAFF. The CDR3, as DNA: TGTGCCAGCAGGGCTTACATAACTGAAGCTTTCTTT.

This clonotype was seen repeatedly, ten times or more. The rearrangement joins TRBV9 to TRBJ2-2; 10 nucleotides agree with TRBD1. The length of the CDR3 is 15 residues. In germline, CDR1 is SGDLS, CDR2 YYNGEE. The V gene end was trimmed by 5 bases and the J gene end by 5 bases; junction bases not matched to a gene: 6. CDR3 residues: CASSPGQGRTGELFF. The DNA for the CDR3 is TGTGCCAGCAGTCCGGGACAGGGGCGGACCGGGGAGCTGTTTTTT. The whole variable domain, remainder taken from reference TRBV9 and TRBJ2-2, is DSGVTQTPKHLITATGQRVTLRCSPRSGDLSVYWYQQSLDQGLQFLIQYYNGEERAKGNILERFSAQQFPDLHSELNLSSLELGDSALYFCASSPGQGRTGELFFGEGSRLTVL.

The chain recombines TRBV12-3 or TRBV12-4 with TRBJ2-7, with D perhaps matching TRBD1 or TRBD2 (5 bases each). The length of the CDR3 is 15 residues. V was pared by 2 bases and J by 7 bases, with 18 bases between. The CDR3 is CASSLIRGLYWEQYF. The CDR3 DNA reads TGTGCCAGCAGTTTAATCCGGGGCTTGTATTGGGAGCAGTACTTC.